This is a list of T cell receptor beta chains from one sample in a study of blood T cell repertoires in COVID-19. Assay: immunoSEQ multiplex PCR; the TCRdb copy retains only in-frame clones and omits some. The sample lists roughly 100,000 clones; roughly 80% were seen once. Input material: peripheral blood. Receptors were obtained from a woman at least 80 years old with active or convalescent COVID-19. The CDR3 runs from the conserved cysteine through the conserved F or W. Each record gives: D gene, clone size, J gene, V gene, CDR3 DNA, CDR3 protein. The D gene is left open where the match is weak. Not every row has a clone size; where given, it reads once, few, many or a size class.

.,.,TRBJ1-4,TRBV15,TGTGCCACCAGCAGACAGGGGAGCGATGAAAAACTGTTTTTT,CATSRQGSDEKLFF
.,.,TRBJ2-7,TRBV19,TGTGCCAGTTACGGGAACTACGAGCAGTACTTC,CASYGNYEQYF
TRBD1,.,TRBJ1-5,TRBV6-5,TGTGCCAGCAGGGAGGGACAGCTAAACAATCAGCCCCAGCATTTT,CASREGQLNNQPQHF
.,.,TRBJ1-3,TRBV11-2,TGTGCCAGCAGCTTGAGAACCCGACTCTCTGGAAACACCATATATTTT,CASSLRTRLSGNTIYF
TRBD1,.,TRBJ1-2,TRBV28,TGTGCCAGCAGCAAGACAGGGGAGCGATGGGGCTACACCTTC,CASSKTGERWGYTF
.,once,TRBJ2-4,TRBV25-1,TGTGCCAGCATGGACGCAGGGTCCAAAAACATTCAGTACTTC,CASMDAGSKNIQYF
.,.,TRBJ2-5,TRBV25-1,TGTGCCAGCAGTGGAGGGGGAAAAGGGGCCCAGTACTTC,CASSGGGKGAQYF
TRBD2,.,TRBJ2-1,TRBV4-1,TGCGCCAGCAGCCAAGATTTTCTAGCGGGAGGGCCTAGAAATGAGCAGTTCTTC,CASSQDFLAGGPRNEQFF
TRBD2,once,TRBJ2-7,TRBV15,TGTGCCACCAGCAGAGATCTCGGGGGGGGATCCTACGAGCAGTACTTC,CATSRDLGGGSYEQYF
.,.,TRBJ1-4,TRBV4-2,TGTGCCAGCAGCCGAATGACGGGGAATGATGAAAAACTGTTTTTT,CASSRMTGNDEKLFF
.,.,TRBJ1-4,TRBV6-5,TGTGCCAGCAGTTACGGAGGAGTTAATAATGAAAAACTGTTTTTT,CASSYGGVNNEKLFF
TRBD1,.,TRBJ1-4,TRBV3-1/TRBV3-2,TGTGCCAGCAGCCAGACAGGGGAGTCGACAGTTTTT,CASSQTGESTVF
TRBD1,.,TRBJ1-5,TRBV19,TGTGCCAGTCGGGACAGGGAGCCTAATCAGCCCCAGCATTTT,CASRDREPNQPQHF
TRBD1,.,TRBJ2-1,TRBV2,TGTGCCAGCACCCGACAGGGGTCGAATGAGCAGTTCTTC,CASTRQGSNEQFF
.,.,TRBJ1-3,TRBV9,TGTGCCAGCAGCGTAGACTGGAGGGGCCCTGGAAACACCATATATTTT,CASSVDWRGPGNTIYF
TRBD1,.,TRBJ1-6,TRBV27,TGTGCCAGCAGTTCTTGGACAGGATTCTCCTATAATTCACCCCTCCATTTT,CASSSWTGFSYNSPLHF
.,.,TRBJ1-2,TRBV11-2,TGTGCCAGCAGCTTATTGTCAGGGGCACACTATGGCTACACCTTC,CASSLLSGAHYGYTF
.,.,TRBJ2-7,TRBV4-3,TGCGCCAGCAGCCAAGACGAGACAGCAAAATACGAGCAGTACTTC,CASSQDETAKYEQYF
.,.,TRBJ1-5,TRBV10-3,TGTGCCATCAGTGAGTCCGGTGATAGCAATCAGCCCCAGCATTTT,CAISESGDSNQPQHF
.,.,TRBJ1-5,TRBV10-3,TGTGCCATCAGTGAAGGCCAGGGCTATAATCAGCCCCAGCATTTT,CAISEGQGYNQPQHF
.,.,TRBJ2-7,TRBV5-1,TGCGCCAGCAGTCTTACTCAGGGGATCTACGAGCAGTACTTC,CASSLTQGIYEQYF
.,.,TRBJ2-7,TRBV28,TGTGCCAGCAGTTCTAGGCGGGAGCAGTACTTC,CASSSRREQYF
.,once,TRBJ1-2,TRBV7-2,TGTGCCAGCAGCTTCCGTCGGAACTATGGCTACACCTTC,CASSFRRNYGYTF
TRBD2,.,TRBJ2-1,TRBV5-8,TGTGCCAGCAGCAACTCGTTAGCGGGGGGGCAGAGGAATGAGCAGTTCTTC,CASSNSLAGGQRNEQFF
TRBD1,once,TRBJ1-4,TRBV10-3,TGTGCCACCTGGGACAGGGGACTGTTTTTT,CATWDRGLFF
.,.,TRBJ2-3,TRBV20-1,TGCAGTGCTAGTGGTACAGGGAAGAGCACAGATACGCAGTATTTT,CSASGTGKSTDTQYF
.,.,TRBJ1-4,TRBV28,TGTGCCAGCAGTTCTCAAAAACTGAGCATGTTTTTT,CASSSQKLSMFF
.,.,TRBJ1-2,TRBV13,TGTGCCAGCAGCTTAGCCCCAGGGGACTATGGCTACACCTTC,CASSLAPGDYGYTF
TRBD1,.,TRBJ1-2,TRBV2,TGTGCCACTACCCCCAGGGGGAACTATGGCTACACCTTC,CATTPRGNYGYTF
.,.,TRBJ1-4,TRBV5-1,TGCGCCAGCAGTTTCGGACTGCCTAATGAAAAACTGTTTTTT,CASSFGLPNEKLFF
TRBD2,.,TRBJ2-2,TRBV5-6,TGTGCCAGCAGCTTGCCTGGACTAGCGGAGAACACCGGGGAGCTGTTTTTT,CASSLPGLAENTGELFF
TRBD2,.,TRBJ2-7,TRBV5-4,TGTGCCAGCAGCTTCGGGGGACTAGCGGGAGTAATCGAGCAGTACTTC,CASSFGGLAGVIEQYF
.,.,TRBJ1-6,TRBV19,TGTGCCAGTAGTGTCCGACAGGAAAATTCACCCCTCCACTTT,CASSVRQENSPLHF
.,.,TRBJ1-2,TRBV6-6,TGTGCCAGCAGTTACTCGAACGGTTTGGACACCTTC,CASSYSNGLDTF
.,.,TRBJ1-5,TRBV10-3,TGTGCCATCAGTGACTTTAATCAGCCCCAGCATTTT,CAISDFNQPQHF
TRBD2,.,TRBJ2-1,TRBV3-1/TRBV3-2,TGTGCCAGCAGCTATATGGGACTAGACAATGAGCAGTTCTTC,CASSYMGLDNEQFF
.,.,TRBJ1-4,TRBV12-3/TRBV12-4,TGTGCCAGCAAGACCCGGACTGTGAAACTGTTTTTT,CASKTRTVKLFF
.,.,TRBJ2-7,TRBV28,TGTGCCAGCAGTTTAGACAGGCCCTATTCCTACGAGCAGTACTTC,CASSLDRPYSYEQYF
.,.,TRBJ1-1,TRBV20-1,TGCAGTGCTAGATCCGGGGATAGAGCTTTCTTT,CSARSGDRAFF
TRBD1,.,TRBJ2-5,TRBV25-1,TGTGCCAGCGATCGCGCACAGGGGGCGCGAGAGACCCAGTACTTC,CASDRAQGARETQYF
.,.,TRBJ2-7,TRBV29-1,TGCAGCGTTGTCTTCAGAAACTACGAGCAGTACTTC,CSVVFRNYEQYF
.,.,TRBJ2-7,TRBV18,TGTGCCAGCTCACCACCGACTGAGAGGGAGCAGTACTTC,CASSPPTEREQYF
.,.,TRBJ2-7,TRBV10-3,TGTGCCATCAGTGATGGGACAGGGTTTAGCGGGAGAGGTTACGAGCAGTACTTC,CAISDGTGFSGRGYEQYF
.,few,TRBJ1-2,TRBV6-5,TGTGCCAGCAGGACCCCCGACACTAACTATGGCTACACCTTC,CASRTPDTNYGYTF
TRBD1,.,TRBJ1-1,TRBV7-9,TGTGCCAGCAGCTTAGTTGTGAAGCAGGGGGTGAACACTGAAGCTTTCTTT,CASSLVVKQGVNTEAFF
TRBD1,.,TRBJ2-6,TRBV30,TGTGCCTGGAGTCGAAGGGACAGGGGACCTGGGGCCAACGTCCTGACTTTC,CAWSRRDRGPGANVLTF
TRBD2,few,TRBJ2-1,TRBV7-2,TGTGCCACATTAGCGGGAGGACCCTACAATGAGCAGTTCTTC,CATLAGGPYNEQFF
TRBD1,.,TRBJ1-2,TRBV28,TGTGCCAGCAGTTCCGGGACAGGGCCCTATGGCTACACCTTC,CASSSGTGPYGYTF
.,.,TRBJ1-1,TRBV19,TGTGCCAGTAGTATGGGGGCGGCGGGGAACACTGAAGCTTTCTTT,CASSMGAAGNTEAFF
.,.,TRBJ2-4,TRBV18,TGTGCCAGCTCACCAATCCGGAGAGACATTCAGTACTTC,CASSPIRRDIQYF
.,.,TRBJ1-4,TRBV7-3,TGTGCCAGCAGCTTAAGTAGAGAAAAACTGTTTTTT,CASSLSREKLFF
.,.,TRBJ2-7,TRBV2,TGTGCCAGCAGGGGAATCACAGGAGCCTACGAGCAGTACTTC,CASRGITGAYEQYF
TRBD1,.,TRBJ1-6,TRBV7-2,TGTGCCAGCAGCTTAAACAGGGGGCTTTATTCACCCCTCCACTTT,CASSLNRGLYSPLHF
.,.,TRBJ1-1,TRBV16,TGTGCCAGCAGCCCCCCAAGGGACTCCACTGAAGCTTTCTTT,CASSPPRDSTEAFF
TRBD2,.,TRBJ2-2,TRBV7-8,TGTGCCAGCAGCCTCGGGGGACTAGCGGGGTCTCCGAACACCGGGGAGCTGTTTTTT,CASSLGGLAGSPNTGELFF
.,.,TRBJ2-2,TRBV6-4,TGTGCCACCCGGAGACAGGACAACACCGGGGAGCTGTTTTTT,CATRRQDNTGELFF
.,.,TRBJ2-3,TRBV19,TGTGCCAGTAGTATAGGTGGGGGGTCCACAGATACGCAGTATTTT,CASSIGGGSTDTQYF
TRBD1,once,TRBJ2-2,TRBV7-9,TGTGCCAGCAGCTATCCGGGACAGGGGGATGCCGGGGAGCTGTTTTTT,CASSYPGQGDAGELFF
TRBD1,.,TRBJ1-5,TRBV9,TGTGCCAGCAGCGTAGATGCACAGGGGAATCAGCCCCAGCATTTT,CASSVDAQGNQPQHF
TRBD2,once,TRBJ2-3,TRBV3-1/TRBV3-2,TGTGCCAGCAGCCAAGATCGACACGCAGCGGGGTTCACAGATACGCAGTATTTT,CASSQDRHAAGFTDTQYF